Below, one TCR beta chain is given with its context. The specificity of this receptor is unknown. No base quality information exists; no much larger clone differs at one position. The data derive from a study of OX40 agonist ivuxolimab in advanced cancers. A note on the overall study: Ivuxolimab was an agonistic, fully human IgG2 monoclonal antibody directed against OX40 (CD134), a costimulatory receptor. Of the roughly 51 dose-escalation patients, hepatocellular carcinoma was present in about 20, melanoma in around 15, renal cell carcinoma in 9 and head and neck cancer in 9. Partial responses occurred in three dose-escalation patients: two with cutaneous melanoma and one with hepatocellular carcinoma. The paper reports the monotherapy dose-escalation portion (N of about 54 patients) of the phase I ivuxolimab trial. Peripheral TCRbeta sequencing aimed to test whether ivuxolimab altered TCR sequence diversity and caused clonal T-cell expansion. In the dose-escalation cohort, around four fifths of patients were male, and the mean age was approximately 60 years, with a range of about 20 to 79. Patients were allowed to have had prior anti-PD-1, anti-PD-L1 or anti-CTLA-4 therapy, and approximately 37% of the dose-escalation patients had been treated with checkpoint inhibitors. Intravenous ivuxolimab was administered to patients every 2 weeks at six dose levels: 0.01, 0.1, 0.3, 1.5, 3 and 10 mg/kg. Broader findings and caveats from the paper: The antigen specificity of the peripheral T cells that underwent clonal expansion was not determined. In partial responders in the 0.1-3.0 mg/kg groups, normalized peripheral clonal expansion was found to be among the lowest, especially among CD8+ T cells. After ivuxolimab, CD8+ T cells had more expanded clones than CD4+ T cells on average. Low levels of normalized T-cell clonal expansion were also seen in some patients who did not respond. At doses of 0.1 to 3.0 mg/kg, clonal expansion of both CD4+ and CD8+ blood T cells was observed from baseline to week 6.

For sequencing of the TCRbeta CDR3 region, genomic DNA was extracted from the sorted cells. The immunoSEQ Assay was used for sequencing of TCRbeta CDR3 regions. The immuneACCESS repertoire file appears here via TCRdb, limited to in-frame rearrangements. These files lack a portion of the clones; in checked studies, under half of the deficit traces to unresolved V genes, and the cause of the others is not known. The sample profile shows about 59,000 clones; about nine tenths of them were found once. In total, the top ten clones hold approximately 20% of the sample. Patients with a history of autoimmune disease or receiving systemic immunosuppression were excluded from the trial. Peripheral blood for TCR sequencing was drawn from every dose cohort at baseline, at cycle 4 day 1 and at cycle 7 day 1. The samples were taken from a phase I, first-in-human, multicenter, open-label dose-escalation trial of ivuxolimab. Adults with locally advanced or metastatic head and neck squamous cell, hepatocellular, melanoma or renal cell carcinoma were enrolled in the trial. Before TCR sequencing, CD4+ T cells and CD8+ T cells were sorted from peripheral blood as separate populations.

Trimming takes 0 bases off V and 0 bases off J; junction bases not matched to a gene: 1. From the germline V gene, CDR1 is MRHNA and CDR2 is SNTAGT. Counted from cysteine to phenylalanine, this CDR3 has 16 amino acids. The sequence is cut down to CDR3 DNA, 48 bases in frame from base 1. Sequences were derived from CD4+ or CD8+ T cells sorted from blood, sampled in a trial of the OX40 agonist ivuxolimab. The TCR sequence derives from an adult with an advanced solid tumor such as melanoma, head and neck, liver or kidney cancer. In this chain, TRBV6-4 is recombined with TRBJ2-1, with 8 middle bases fitting TRBD2. The DNA sequence is as follows: TGTGCCAGCAGTGACTCGAGCGGGAGCTCCTACAATGAGCAGTTCTTC. It encodes CASSDSSGSSYNEQFF.